The clone carrying this TCR beta chain was picked up one time. The CDR3 sequence is 14 residues long. Trimming at V came to 8 bases and at J to 5 bases, leaving 6 bases not matched to a gene. Per germline, CDR1 MNHEY and CDR2 SVGAGI. This record comes from a study of blood T cell repertoires in COVID-19. Study in general: Whether acute or convalescent, the COVID-19 samples came from the United States, Italy and Spain. PBMCs, B-cell-depleted T cells, or T cells were the source of the cDNA or gDNA that made up the material.

Seattle's cohort entered during active infection and was followed longitudinally. How the authors handled the data: Estimation of nucleated cell counts was performed using reference gene primer amplification. Libraries were prepared by immunoSEQ multiplex PCR; TCRdb keeps only in-frame clonotypes and omits some of them. For V, J and clone size, that table is used; D and trimming come from the DNA. The table includes hundreds of thousands of clones, about 90% detected once. The chain carries TRBV6-5 and TRBJ1-5, with 10 bases lining up with TRBD1. This TCR derives from a man aged 60 to 75 with COVID-19, enrolled during active disease. Sequencing was performed on peripheral blood. The CDR3 nucleotides are TGTGCCAGCGGCAAAGGGACAGGGGATCAGCCCCAGCATTTT. This gives the protein CASGKGTGDQPQHF.